The clone carrying this T cell receptor beta chain showed up many times. The data stem from a study of T cell repertoires in cytomegalovirus infection. One entry per CDR3 protein results from TCRdb running MiXCR on the reads. The sample consists of about 240,000 distinct CDR3 sequences, around 6.4% of them appearing once. Trimming took 0 bases from V and 11 from J; bases not matched to a gene: 4. CDR3 length: 14 residues. Per germline, CDR1 SGHAT and CDR2 FQNNGV. The origin of this receptor is a human donor in good health (CMV status not recorded). Some clones in this sample may be carry-over from other donors' samples. Sequencing used PBMCs. V and J are TRBV11-2 and TRBJ1-6; 7 nucleotides match TRBD1. In nucleotides, the CDR3 is TGTGCCAGCAGCTTAGACCGACAGGGTCCACCCCTCCACTTT. Protein: CASSLDRQGPPLHF.